This T cell receptor (beta chain) was captured in a study of T-cell reconstitution after alpha-beta-depleted transplantation in children. In this sample, this clonotype turned up many times. Its cognate antigen is unknown. Unique molecular identifiers featured in how the TCRbeta library was prepared. TCRdb redid the calling of the PCR reads with MiXCR, one entry per CDR3 protein. The data contain approximately 200,000 distinct CDR3 sequences, about 6% of them singletons. Study-wide findings and caveats: At the one-year point after transplant, T-cell counts and TCRbeta diversity were found to come mostly from T cells that had been newly produced. From surviving recipient T cells and thymic progenitors came the high day-60 TCRbeta diversity observed in some patients. By about two months after transplant, alpha-beta T cells reportedly arose from several hundred graft clones that had expanded.

V was shortened by 6 bases and J by 7 bases, with 19 bases between the two germline ends. The germline V gene has CDR1 MNHEY and CDR2 SVGAGI. The CDR3 runs to 14 residues. The chain links TRBV6-5 to TRBJ2-7; D might be TRBD1 (6 bases). The TCR sequence derives from a girl less than two years old with combined immunodeficiency, due to receive a stem cell transplant. The starting material was PBMCs, obtained before TCRalphabeta/CD19-depleted stem cell transplant. The CDR3 protein is CASRTQGPTGEQYF. For the CDR3, the DNA is TGTGCCAGCAGGACACAGGGCCCTACTGGAGAGCAGTACTTC.